Listed below are T cell receptor beta chains from one sample, sequenced in a study of early T cells in non-severe SARS-CoV-2 infection. TCRdb independently ran MiXCR on the 5' RACE reads; one entry per CDR3 protein. The data show around 46,000 distinct CDR3 sequences, about 9.9% seen once. The specimen was whole blood. Receptors originate from an adult who was a healthcare worker with PCR-confirmed SARS-CoV-2 infection or an uninfected control (not recorded which). CDR3s include the opening cysteine and the closing phenylalanine or tryptophan. D genes are given only for firm matches. Size is stated for part of the rows, as once, few or many counts, or as a class when the clone is expanded.

j_call | clone_size | v_call | d_call | cdr3_aa | cdr3_nt
TRBJ2-3 | NA | TRBV29-1 | NA | CSTDSPGADTQYF | TGCAGTACTGATTCGCCCGGCGCAGATACGCAGTATTTT
TRBJ1-4 | few | TRBV20-1 | NA | CSAGEPTNEKLFF | TGCAGTGCTGGGGAACCAACTAATGAAAAACTGTTTTTT
TRBJ2-1 | few | TRBV6-5 | TRBD1 | CASSYTGTAYNEQFF | TGTGCCAGCAGTTACACTGGGACAGCCTACAATGAGCAGTTCTTC
TRBJ2-5 | many | TRBV29-1 | NA | CSVAGGLRETQYF | TGCAGCGTTGCCGGGGGGCTGCGAGAGACCCAGTACTTC
TRBJ2-1 | many | TRBV6-2/TRBV6-3 | TRBD1 | CASNSGTGVSYNEQFF | TGTGCCAGCAATTCCGGGACAGGGGTCTCCTACAATGAGCAGTTCTTC
TRBJ2-3 | many | TRBV2 | NA | CASSGRPIGSTDTQYF | TGTGCCAGCAGTGGTCGGCCCATCGGGAGCACAGATACGCAGTATTTT
TRBJ1-6 | many | TRBV7-2 | NA | CASSFGAGANNSPLHF | TGTGCCAGCAGCTTTGGTGCGGGAGCAAATAATTCACCCCTCCACTTT
TRBJ2-7 | many | TRBV6-6 | TRBD2 | CASSQTSGSLGEQYF | TGTGCCAGCAGTCAGACTAGCGGGAGCCTGGGGGAGCAGTACTTC
TRBJ2-6 | few | TRBV15 | NA | CATSRGFSGANVLTF | TGTGCCACCAGCAGAGGATTTTCTGGGGCCAACGTCCTGACTTTC
TRBJ2-2 | few | TRBV28 | TRBD2 | CASSGLAGTGELFF | TGTGCCAGCAGCGGACTAGCGGGTACCGGGGAGCTGTTTTTT
TRBJ2-1 | NA | TRBV6-2/TRBV6-3 | NA | CASSFRPEKEQFF | TGTGCCAGCAGTTTTAGACCCGAAAAGGAGCAGTTCTTC
TRBJ1-2 | NA | TRBV18 | NA | CASSPKGNYGYTF | TGTGCCAGCTCACCAAAAGGGAATTATGGCTACACCTTC
TRBJ2-2 | NA | TRBV3-1 | NA | CASSLRQSITGELFF | TGTGCCAGCAGCCTACGACAGTCTATCACCGGGGAGCTGTTTTTT
TRBJ2-7 | few | TRBV4-1 | NA | CASSPRRDIYEQYF | TGCGCCAGCAGCCCCCGCCGGGACATCTACGAGCAGTACTTC
TRBJ2-3 | many | TRBV7-9 | NA | CASSPRRSDLGTDTQYF | TGTGCCAGCAGCCCCCGCAGGTCAGACTTAGGAACAGATACGCAGTATTTT
TRBJ1-1 | NA | TRBV6-2/TRBV6-3 | NA | CASTIRTRNTEAFF | TGTGCCAGCACAATTCGGACTCGGAACACTGAAGCTTTCTTT
TRBJ2-7 | NA | TRBV29-1 | TRBD1 | CSVEFTGAAYEQYF | TGCAGCGTTGAGTTTACAGGGGCAGCCTACGAGCAGTACTTC
TRBJ2-1 | many | TRBV9 | TRBD1 | CASSVAVGTQGAYNEQFF | TGTGCCAGCAGCGTAGCGGTTGGGACCCAGGGGGCCTACAATGAGCAGTTCTTC
TRBJ1-1 | many | TRBV15 | NA | CATSRDLAGASDTEAFF | TGTGCCACCAGCAGAGATCTCGCGGGCGCCTCAGACACTGAAGCTTTCTTT
TRBJ1-5 | many | TRBV18 | NA | CASSATDSNQPQHF | TGTGCCAGCTCAGCGACAGATAGCAATCAGCCCCAGCATTTT
TRBJ2-2 | many | TRBV5-1 | NA | CASSLANLRVNTGELFF | TGCGCCAGCAGCTTGGCGAACCTCCGGGTCAACACCGGGGAGCTGTTTTTT
TRBJ1-5 | many | TRBV5-1 | NA | CASRSGDQPQHF | TGCGCCAGCAGGTCAGGGGATCAGCCCCAGCATTTT
TRBJ2-5 | many | TRBV7-6 | NA | CASSLQETQYF | TGTGCCAGCAGCTTACAAGAGACCCAGTACTTC
TRBJ1-1 | many | TRBV5-1 | TRBD1 | CASNPGGSRVDTEAFF | TGCGCCAGCAACCCAGGGGGCTCGAGGGTCGACACTGAAGCTTTCTTT
TRBJ2-2 | NA | TRBV28 | NA | CASSTRTGELFF | TGTGCCAGCAGCACTAGGACCGGGGAGCTGTTTTTT
TRBJ2-3 | many | TRBV18 | NA | CASSPPGSNTQYF | TGTGCCAGCTCACCCCCCGGGTCGAATACGCAGTATTTT
TRBJ2-5 | few | TRBV20-1 | TRBD2 | CSATLTVAGAQETQYF | TGCAGTGCTACCCTCACGGTAGCGGGAGCCCAAGAGACCCAGTACTTC
TRBJ2-5 | NA | TRBV9 | TRBD2 | CASSAGTSGRGGETQYF | TGTGCCAGCAGCGCCGGGACTAGCGGGAGGGGCGGCGAGACCCAGTACTTC
TRBJ2-7 | NA | TRBV29-1 | NA | CSVGDFSYEQYF | TGCAGCGTTGGGGACTTCTCCTACGAGCAGTACTTC
TRBJ2-1 | few | TRBV7-2 | NA | CASSLDQGDNEQFF | TGTGCCAGCAGCTTAGACCAGGGCGACAATGAGCAGTTCTTC
TRBJ2-7 | NA | TRBV28 | TRBD2 | CASSYLLAAASYEQYF | TGTGCCAGCAGTTACTTACTAGCGGCTGCCTCCTACGAGCAGTACTTC
TRBJ2-3 | NA | TRBV28 | NA | CASSLQGGSTDTQYF | TGTGCCAGCAGTTTGCAGGGAGGAAGCACAGATACGCAGTATTTT
TRBJ2-2 | NA | TRBV30 | TRBD2 | CAWSVRGLAGVKVGELFF | TGTGCCTGGAGTGTAAGGGGACTAGCGGGAGTGAAGGTCGGGGAGCTGTTTTTT
TRBJ2-1 | many | TRBV6-2/TRBV6-3 | TRBD2 | CASSSSTSGRAYNEQFF | TGTGCCAGCAGTTCCAGCACCAGCGGGAGGGCCTACAATGAGCAGTTCTTC
TRBJ1-1 | few | TRBV7-9 | NA | CASSPWEVTLVNTEAFF | TGTGCCAGCAGCCCCTGGGAAGTAACGTTAGTCAACACTGAAGCTTTCTTT
TRBJ2-2 | NA | TRBV7-2 | TRBD2 | CASSARLAQRGGELFF | TGTGCCAGCAGCGCCCGACTAGCGCAAAGGGGCGGGGAGCTGTTTTTT
TRBJ2-7 | few | TRBV5-4 | TRBD2 | CASSLDPGGDEQYF | TGTGCCAGCAGCTTGGACCCGGGAGGCGACGAGCAGTACTTC
TRBJ1-5 | many | TRBV27 | TRBD1 | CASSVGQGPNQPQHF | TGTGCCAGCAGTGTCGGACAGGGCCCCAATCAGCCCCAGCATTTT
TRBJ1-4 | many | TRBV5-6 | TRBD1 | CASSKGQAIEKLFF | TGTGCCAGCAGCAAGGGACAGGCGATAGAAAAACTGTTTTTT
TRBJ2-7 | many | TRBV20-1 | NA | CSATSSSFYEQYF | TGCAGTGCTACGTCCAGTTCTTTCTACGAGCAGTACTTC
TRBJ1-2 | many | TRBV28 | NA | CASSPTGPNYGYTF | TGTGCCAGCAGTCCAACAGGGCCTAACTATGGCTACACCTTC
TRBJ1-1 | many | TRBV4-1 | TRBD1 | CASSQVRLVRGPEAFF | TGCGCCAGCAGCCAAGTACGGTTAGTCAGGGGGCCTGAAGCTTTCTTT
TRBJ1-1 | many | TRBV5-1 | NA | CASSPQDLNTEAFF | TGCGCCAGCAGCCCCCAGGACTTGAACACTGAAGCTTTCTTT
TRBJ1-1 | many | TRBV7-2 | NA | CASSLVGSGEEAFF | TGTGCCAGCAGCTTAGTCGGATCGGGGGAAGAAGCTTTCTTT
TRBJ1-6 | many | TRBV10-3 | NA | CAARAQNNSPLHF | TGTGCCGCCCGCGCACAGAATAATTCACCCCTCCACTTT
TRBJ1-4 | many | TRBV7-9 | NA | CASSIPGFEKLFF | TGTGCCAGCAGCATACCAGGGTTTGAAAAACTGTTTTTT
TRBJ2-4 | many | TRBV3-1 | TRBD2 | CASSTGTSLNIQYF | TGTGCCAGCAGCACCGGGACTAGCCTGAACATTCAGTACTTC
TRBJ1-4 | many | TRBV6-6 | NA | CASSYHRDEEKLFF | TGTGCCAGCAGTTACCACAGGGATGAAGAAAAACTGTTTTTT
TRBJ2-1 | NA | TRBV9 | TRBD2 | CASSALPGALAGTEQFF | TGTGCCAGCAGCGCCCTCCCTGGGGCACTAGCGGGAACTGAGCAGTTCTTC